This T cell receptor beta chain was sequenced in a study of OX40 agonist ivuxolimab in advanced cancers. Turning to the study itself: Patients received the agonistic anti-OX40 (CD134) antibody ivuxolimab. Partial responses were observed in three patients, of whom one had hepatocellular carcinoma and two had cutaneous melanoma. Study-wide results and limits: Researchers did not determine the expanded peripheral T cells' antigen specificity. Mean expanded clone counts were higher in CD8+ than CD4+ T cells.

Profiled with immunoSEQ multiplex PCR; TCRdb holds only in-frame clones, not every one. The table includes fewer than 65,000 clones, around 88% detected once. Comments on this clone: The antigen is undetermined.

This CDR3 has 12 residues. With V trimmed by 1 base and J by 8 bases, 2 bases remained unmatched. The chain uses TRBV5-3 and TRBJ1-2; TRBD1 matches 7 bases. TRBV5-3 is assigned to the ORF class and has an uncertain function. The TCR was taken from an adult with an advanced solid tumor such as melanoma, head and neck, liver or kidney cancer. The input for sequencing was CD4+ or CD8+ T cells sorted from blood, taken in a trial of the OX40 agonist ivuxolimab. CDR3: CARSLRGGGYTF. Here the CDR3 DNA reads TGTGCCAGAAGCTTGCGAGGGGGCGGCTACACCTTC.